This T cell receptor (beta chain) was obtained from a study of T cell clonality in common variable immunodeficiency. With V trimmed by 4 bases and J by 3 bases, 3 bases remained unmatched. There are 15 residues in the CDR3. CDR1 DFQATT and CDR2 SNEGSKA come from the germline V gene (reference sequence). Findings and caveats of the study: Reportedly, TCR beta sequences from common variable immunodeficiency showed fewer deletions and N-nucleotide insertions.

Comment on this clone: The target antigen is unknown. The read gets to within 3 residues of the CDR3 end, and the germline J gene fills in the rest.

Aged 9 to 64 years, CVID subjects averaged about 42 years old. CVID subjects were neither ill nor on immunomodulatory or immunosuppressive medication at sampling. This table comes from immunoSEQ multiplex PCR, and its TCRdb copy is limited to in-frame clones, with some not included. The sample presents some 12,000 clones, none singletons. The genes are TRBV20-1 and TRBJ2-1, with 13 bases that match TRBD2. Material: peripheral blood mononuclear cells. The sequence was obtained from a human donor with common variable immunodeficiency. CDR3 region: CSATRLAGGYNEQFF. CDR3 bases read: TGCAGTGCTACAAGACTAGCGGGGGGCTACAATGAG.